The T cell receptor (beta chain) under discussion was sequenced for a study of beta chain features in type 1 diabetes. Overall study context: Examination spanned approximately 110 million sorted cells from all samples.

Points on this clone: The antigen is undetermined.

Germline assignment: CDR1 KGHSH and CDR2 LQKENI. V shed 3 bases, J shed 14 bases, and the junction held 17 bases outside the gene matches. The CDR3 runs to 17 residues. Overall study findings and caveats: There was a possibility that cDNA sequencing over-represented cells with high TCR expression. Across all four CD4+ subsets, people with type 1 diabetes showed modestly shorter TCRB CDR3s. Comparison showed that naive, central memory and Treg TCRB repertoires appeared more similar among patients than among healthy donors.

Investigators reverse transcribed all isolated RNA, so they sequenced expressed TCRB transcripts. Sequenced naive, central memory and regulatory T cell samples produced an average of about 3.6 million reads. Sequencing was performed with immunoSEQ multiplex PCR; in TCRdb, only in-frame clones are kept and a portion is missing. Among some 52,000 clones, 35% to 50% were seen once, and the ten largest hold over 1.1%. The chain joins TRBV18 to TRBJ2-1; TRBD2 agrees at 12 bases. The TCR comes from a man aged 30 to 45 with type 1 diabetes. Sequenced sample: Tregs from blood. The CDR3 bases are TGTGCCAGCTCACCTACTTCTCTAGCGGGAGGGCCACAGAAGGAGTTCTTC. Its translation is CASSPTSLAGGPQKEFF. Supplemented by reference TRBV18 and TRBJ2-1, the full variable domain reads NAGVMQNPRHLVRRRGQEARLRCSPMKGHSHVYWYRQLPEEGLKFMVYLQKENIIDESGMPKERFSAEFPKEGPSILRIQQVVRGDSAAYFCASSPTSLAGGPQKEFFGPGTRLTVL.